These 14 T cell receptor beta chains were all obtained from the same sample, sequenced in a study of cytotoxic CD8 clonotypes in ibrutinib-treated CLL. Data came from immunoSEQ multiplex PCR; TCRdb stores just in-frame clones and leaves some out. The sample has approximately 74,000 clones, 80% seen once. The sample consisted of PBMCs, taken at disease progression, from a patient treated with ibrutinib. These receptors were obtained from a human donor with chronic lymphocytic leukemia.

This clone was detected once. The chain uses TRBV9 and TRBJ2-1; TRBD2 agrees at 7 bases. V lost 0 bases, J lost 1 base, and 1 base stayed unmatched. This CDR3 has 15 amino acids. CDR1 and CDR2 (germline): SGDLS, YYNGEE. The DNA for the CDR3 is TGTGCCAGCAGCGTAGTGCGGGGGTCCTACAATGAGCAGTTCTTC. Its translation is CASSVVRGSYNEQFF.

The J gene is TRBJ1-2, the V gene TRBV7-2; D gene uncertain. Between the trimmed V and J ends, which lost 7 bases and 2 bases, there was a span of 11 bases. The CDR3 runs 13 residues. From germline, CDR1 is SGHTA and CDR2 FQGNSA. The chain's CDR3 is CASTRTDNYGYTF. Written as DNA, the CDR3 is TGTGCCAGCACCCGGACGGACAACTATGGCTACACCTTC.

This clone was seen a handful of times. V is TRBV5-6 and J is TRBJ1-2, with D tentatively TRBD1 (5 bases). Germline lookup yields CDR1 SGHDT and CDR2 YYEEEE. V lost 2 bases, J lost 5 bases, and 16 bases lay in between. The CDR3 sequence is 15 residues long. The CDR3 region has the DNA TGTGCCAGCAGCTTTCCGAAAGGGACGGAGTATGGCTACACCTTC. Translated: CASSFPKGTEYGYTF.

This clone was counted a few times. The J gene is TRBJ1-4, the V gene TRBV28, with D perhaps matching TRBD1 (5 bases). With 8 bases removed from V and 0 bases from J, the gap between germline ends came to 10 bases. The CDR3 is made up of 14 amino acids. Per germline, CDR1 MDHEN and CDR2 SYDVKM. The CDR3: CASGTDTTNEKLFF. DNA of the CDR3: TGTGCCAGCGGGACCGACACAACTAATGAAAAACTGTTTTTT.

The rearrangement uses TRBV20-1 and TRBJ2-7; 8 nucleotides align to TRBD1. The CDR3 extends over 11 amino acids. CDR1 DFQATT and CDR2 SNEGSKA come from the germline V gene (reference sequence). V dropped 7 bases and J dropped 3; count of bases not matched to a gene: 2. For the CDR3, the DNA is TGCAGTGTTACAGGGGGCTACGAGCAGTACTTC. Amino acid sequence: CSVTGGYEQYF.

CDR3: CASGAGENQPQHF. CDR3 in DNA: TGTGCCAGTGGGGCAGGCGAAAATCAGCCCCAGCATTTT. V and J are TRBV19 and TRBJ1-5; D possibly corresponds to TRBD1 (5 bases). Germline CDR1 LNHDA, CDR2 SQIVND (reference sequence). V was clipped by 8 bases and J by 4 bases, with 12 bases between them. The CDR3 is 13 residues long. The entire variable domain, with the rest obtained from reference TRBV19 and TRBJ1-5, is as follows: DGGITQSPKYLFRKEGQNVTLSCEQNLNHDAMYWYRQDPGQGLRLIYYSQIVNDFQKGDIAEGYSVSREKKESFPLTVTSAQKNPTAFYLCASGAGENQPQHFGDGTRLSIL.

CDR3: CASSQDLRSQSYEQYF. The CDR3 nucleotides read TGCGCCAGCAGCCAAGATCTCCGGTCGCAGAGCTACGAGCAGTACTTC. The J gene is TRBJ2-7, the V gene TRBV4-1; D is ambiguous. Germline V lookup: CDR1 MGHRA, CDR2 YSYEKL. This CDR3 spans 16 amino acids. V was pared by 0 bases and J by 3 bases, with 15 bases between.

The CDR3 protein is CSASEAFF. The CDR3 DNA reads as TGCAGTGCTAGCGAAGCTTTCTTT. This chain joins TRBV20-1 and TRBJ1-1; D unresolved. V was clipped by 3 bases and J by 8 bases, with 1 base between them. CDR3 length: 8 residues. Germline CDR1 DFQATT, CDR2 SNEGSKA (reference sequence).

This clone was detected once. This sequence joins TRBV4-2 and TRBJ2-7; a weak D match, TRBD2 (5 bases). V gave up 4 bases and J gave up 0 bases, with 10 bases separating them. CDR3 length equals 14 residues. The germline gives CDR1 LGHNA, CDR2 YNFKEQ. The CDR3 nucleotides read TGTGCCAGCAGCCCTTCGGGGAACTCCTACGAGCAGTACTTC. Translating it yields CASSPSGNSYEQYF.

This chain connects TRBV7-8 to TRBJ2-3; D ambiguous. Deletions cut 1 base from V and 4 bases from J, with 18 bases between. The CDR3 runs to 17 residues. Germline loops: CDR1 SGHVS, CDR2 FQNEAQ. The chain's CDR3 is CASSLGRILSASDTQYF. CDR3 in DNA: TGTGCCAGCAGCTTAGGTCGTATTTTGAGCGCGTCAGATACGCAGTATTTT.

Points on this clone: Other DNA sequences of this sample code for an identical CDR3. This sequence joins TRBV18 and TRBJ2-7, with unresolved D. V was pared by 2 bases and J by 4 bases, with 3 bases between. Germline loops: CDR1 KGHSH, CDR2 LQKENI. The CDR3 has 11 amino acids. The CDR3 sequence: CASSPEYEQYF. For the CDR3, the DNA is TGTGCCAGCTCACCAGAGTACGAGCAGTACTTC.

This rearrangement joins TRBV7-2 to TRBJ1-1; D uncertain. The CDR3 is 13 residues long. Germline V lookup: CDR1 SGHTA, CDR2 FQGNSA. Trimming stripped 5 bases from V and 1 base from J, with 8 bases between. The chain's CDR3 is CASSTQRNTEAFF. The CDR3 nucleotides read TGTGCCAGCAGCACCCAGAGGAACACTGAAGCTTTCTTT. Using reference TRBV7-2 and TRBJ1-1 for the parts outside the CDR3, the full variable domain is GAGVSQSPSNKVTEKGKDVELRCDPISGHTALYWYRQSLGQGLEFLIYFQGNSAPDKSGLPSDRFSAERTGGSVSTLTIQRTQQEDSAVYLCASSTQRNTEAFFGQGTRLTVV.

The genes are TRBV5-8 and TRBJ2-7; D gene uncertain. The CDR3 length is 13 residues. Germline V gene lookup returns CDR1 SGHTS and CDR2 YDEGEE. The V and J ends lost 0 bases and 4 bases respectively, with 8 bases between them. The CDR3 region is CASSLGADYEQYF. The CDR3 bases are TGTGCCAGCAGCTTGGGTGCAGATTACGAGCAGTACTTC.

DNA for the CDR3: TGCGCCAGCAGCGGTTGGGGGGACGGAGAAGATACGCAGTATTTT. Translating it yields CASSGWGDGEDTQYF. J is TRBJ2-3 and V is TRBV4-1; TRBD2 might be the D (6 bases). CDR3 size: 15 residues. Germline loops: CDR1 MGHRA, CDR2 YSYEKL. V gave up 5 bases and J gave up 5 bases, with 17 bases separating them.